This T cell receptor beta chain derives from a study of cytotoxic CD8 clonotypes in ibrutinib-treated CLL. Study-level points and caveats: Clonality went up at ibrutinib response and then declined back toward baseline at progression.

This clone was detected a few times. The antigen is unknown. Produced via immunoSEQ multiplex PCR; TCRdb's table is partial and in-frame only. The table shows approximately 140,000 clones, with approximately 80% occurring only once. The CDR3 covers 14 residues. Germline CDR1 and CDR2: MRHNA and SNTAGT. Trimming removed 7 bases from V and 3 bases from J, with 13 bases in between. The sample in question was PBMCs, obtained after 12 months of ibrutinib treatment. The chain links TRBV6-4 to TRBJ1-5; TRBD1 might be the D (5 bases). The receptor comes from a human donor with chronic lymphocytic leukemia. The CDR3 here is CASTYRNLNQPQHF. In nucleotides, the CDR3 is TGTGCCAGCACCTACAGGAACCTCAATCAGCCCCAGCATTTT.